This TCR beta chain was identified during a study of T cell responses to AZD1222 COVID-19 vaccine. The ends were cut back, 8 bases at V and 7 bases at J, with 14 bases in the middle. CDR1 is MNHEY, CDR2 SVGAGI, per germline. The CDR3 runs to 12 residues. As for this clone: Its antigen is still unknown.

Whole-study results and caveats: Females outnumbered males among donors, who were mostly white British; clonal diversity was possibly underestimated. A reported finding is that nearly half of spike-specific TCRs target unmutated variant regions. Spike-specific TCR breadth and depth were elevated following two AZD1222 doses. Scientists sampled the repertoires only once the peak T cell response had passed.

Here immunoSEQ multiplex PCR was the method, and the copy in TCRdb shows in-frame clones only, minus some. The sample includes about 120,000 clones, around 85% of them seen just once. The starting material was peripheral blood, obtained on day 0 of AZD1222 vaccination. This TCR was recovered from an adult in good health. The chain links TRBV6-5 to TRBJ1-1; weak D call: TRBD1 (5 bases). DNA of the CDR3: TGTGCCAGCTGGGGGGAATTGGGTGAAGCTTTCTTT. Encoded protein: CASWGELGEAFF.